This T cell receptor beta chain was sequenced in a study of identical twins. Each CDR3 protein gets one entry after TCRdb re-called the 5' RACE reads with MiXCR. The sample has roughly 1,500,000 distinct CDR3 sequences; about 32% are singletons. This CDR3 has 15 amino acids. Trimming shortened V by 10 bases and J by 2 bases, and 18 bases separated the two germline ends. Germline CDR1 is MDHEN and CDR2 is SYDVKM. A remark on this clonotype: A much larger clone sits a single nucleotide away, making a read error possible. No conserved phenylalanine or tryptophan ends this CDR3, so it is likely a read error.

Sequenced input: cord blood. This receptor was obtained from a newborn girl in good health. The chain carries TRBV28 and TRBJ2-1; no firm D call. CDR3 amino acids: CATRPPSLTYNEQFY. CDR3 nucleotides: TGTGCCACCAGGCCTCCTTCACTTACCTACAATGAGCAGTTCTAC.